These T cell receptor beta chains were read from a single sample in a study of neoadjuvant nivolumab and ipilimumab in lung cancer. The repertoire was sequenced with immunoSEQ multiplex PCR; TCRdb's copy has only in-frame clones and lacks some. The table lists roughly 32,000 clones, about 92% of them singletons. The specimen was peripheral blood, collected after neoadjuvant nivolumab, alone or with ipilimumab, at or shortly before surgery. These TCRs come from an adult with non-small cell lung cancer. Both conserved end residues are part of each CDR3. Each record gives: V gene, D gene, J gene, clone size, CDR3 protein, CDR3 DNA. A D gene is named only where the DNA matches it firmly. Size is stated for part of the rows, as once, few or many counts, or as a class when the clone is expanded.

TRBV6-5	TRBD1	TRBJ1-4	.	CASQTGFNEKLFF	TGTGCCAGCCAGACAGGGTTCAATGAAAAACTGTTTTTT
TRBV6-6	.	TRBJ2-3	.	CASSYGGPPDTQYF	TGTGCCAGCAGTTATGGGGGCCCGCCGGATACGCAGTATTTT
TRBV15	TRBD1	TRBJ1-5	.	CATSRDRGNQPQHF	TGTGCCACCAGCAGAGACAGGGGGAATCAGCCCCAGCATTTT
TRBV18	TRBD2	TRBJ2-1	.	CASSPLPTSPSYNEQFF	TGTGCCAGCTCACCTTTACCGACTAGCCCCTCCTACAATGAGCAGTTCTTC
TRBV6-1	.	TRBJ1-1	.	CASRVGAGTEAFF	TGTGCCAGCAGGGTGGGGGCGGGCACTGAAGCTTTCTTT
TRBV5-6	.	TRBJ1-3	.	CASSLGPGLSGNTIYF	TGTGCCAGCAGCTTGGGTCCGGGGCTCTCTGGAAACACCATATATTTT
TRBV7-8	.	TRBJ2-3	.	CASSFSVGTDTQYF	TGTGCCAGCAGCTTCTCAGTTGGCACAGATACGCAGTATTTT
TRBV7-2	.	TRBJ1-2	once	CASSPYRGENYGYTF	TGTGCCAGCAGCCCTTACCGAGGGGAGAACTATGGCTACACCTTC
TRBV12-5	TRBD2	TRBJ2-2	.	CASGLGTSGRKTGELFF	TGTGCTAGTGGTTTGGGGACTAGCGGGAGGAAGACCGGGGAGCTGTTTTTT
TRBV13	TRBD1	TRBJ1-1	once	CASSLGTGPRLEAFF	TGTGCCAGCAGCTTGGGGACAGGCCCGAGACTTGAAGCTTTCTTT
TRBV7-9	.	TRBJ1-2	.	CASSSRTQRDNYGYTF	TGTGCCAGCAGCTCCCGGACCCAAAGGGATAACTATGGCTACACCTTC
TRBV5-1	.	TRBJ2-3	.	CASSLQTGLTDTQYF	TGCGCCAGCAGCTTACAGACAGGCTTGACAGATACGCAGTATTTT
TRBV28	.	TRBJ1-1	once	CASRTDMNTEAFF	TGTGCCAGCAGGACAGATATGAACACTGAAGCTTTCTTT
TRBV19	.	TRBJ2-3	.	CASSRGAGSTDTQYF	TGTGCCAGTAGTCGTGGGGCGGGTAGCACAGATACGCAGTATTTT
TRBV19	.	TRBJ2-7	.	CASSIGQADGDEQYF	TGTGCCAGTAGTATCGGGCAGGCCGACGGGGACGAGCAGTACTTC